The 30 T cell receptor beta chains below come from one sample, sequenced in a study of shared clonotypes between healthy human individuals. CD8 cells classed as naive were CD45RO-negative and positively selected for CCR7, excluding terminally differentiated effector memory CD45RA+ cells. Using immunoSEQ multiplex PCR, the repertoire was profiled, and TCRdb retains in-frame clones only, with some absent. Of roughly 2 million clones listed, about 95% are singletons. The sequencing input was naive CD8+ T cells sorted from blood. The origin of the receptors is a man aged 18 to 30 in good health.

This CDR3 is CASSPPRVGTGSQPQHF. In nucleotides, the CDR3 is TGTGCCAGCTCACCCCCGAGGGTAGGGACAGGGAGTCAGCCCCAGCATTTT. The chain couples TRBV18 to TRBJ1-5, with 9 bases that match TRBD1. V lost 3 bases to trimming and J lost 6 bases; unmatched junction nucleotides: 12. Germline assignment: CDR1 KGHSH and CDR2 LQKENI. This CDR3 comprises 17 residues.

With respect to this clone: Other DNA sequences from this sample encode an identical CDR3 as well. The genes are TRBV4-1 and TRBJ1-1; a possible D gene is TRBD1 (5 bases). The CDR3 length is 14 residues. Germline V CDR1 and CDR2: MGHRA, YSYEKL. The V end was cut by 0 bases, the J end by 5 bases, with 10 bases between. The CDR3 DNA is TGCGCCAGCAGCCAAGAGGGACGAGGGACTGAAGCTTTCTTT. It codes for CASSQEGRGTEAFF.

The genes are TRBV5-5 and TRBJ1-2, with TRBD1 identical over 7 bases. Germline values: CDR1 SGHKS, CDR2 YYEKEE (reference sequence). The CDR3 extends over 17 amino acids. V lost 3 bases and J lost 1; bases outside the gene matches: 12. The CDR3 here is CASSWGDSVTYNYGYTF. The CDR3 coding sequence is TGTGCCAGCAGCTGGGGGGACAGCGTAACCTATAACTATGGCTACACCTTC.

This clone showed up just a few times. In the same sample, other DNA sequences code for this CDR3. This chain joins TRBV30 and TRBJ2-7, with a weak D call TRBD1 (5 bases). The germline V gene encodes CDR1 GTSNPN and CDR2 SVGIG (reference sequence). Trimming took off 1 base at V and 2 bases at J, with 9 bases between the two ends. CDR3 size: 13 residues. The CDR3 sequence: CAWSGDRAYEQYF. The CDR3 coding sequence is TGTGCCTGGAGTGGAGACAGAGCCTACGAGCAGTACTTC.

The chain recombines TRBV2 with TRBJ2-5; tentative D call: TRBD1 (5 bases). The J call may not be correct, given that the DNA end is closer to TRBJ2-7. The CDR3 totals 13 residues. The V gene's germline CDR1 is SNHLY and CDR2 FYNNEI. CDR3 protein: CASTRTPVYEQYF. CDR3 DNA sequence: TGTGCCAGCACTAGGACACCGGTATACGAGCAGTACTTC.

The chain has TRBV7-9 and TRBJ1-2; D unresolved. The CDR3 extends over 16 amino acids. V was trimmed by 5 bases and J by 4 bases, leaving 20 bases between them. Per the germline V gene, CDR1 is SEHNR and CDR2 is FQNEAQ (reference sequence). The CDR3 DNA reads as TGTGCCAGCAGCCTACTACCGGATGGAGGGAGCTATGGCTACACCTTC. It yields the protein CASSLLPDGGSYGYTF.

The V call is TRBV5-4, the J call TRBJ2-3, with TRBD2 identical over 15 bases. The V gene end was trimmed by 4 bases and the J gene end by 3 bases; junction bases not matched to a gene: 3. From germline, CDR1 is SGHNT and CDR2 YYREEE (reference sequence). The CDR3 extends over 16 amino acids. CDR3 loop: CASSPGLAGGTDTQYF. The CDR3 coding sequence is TGTGCCAGCAGCCCGGGACTAGCGGGAGGTACAGATACGCAGTATTTT.

This rearrangement joins TRBV4-1 to TRBJ2-7; the D is unclear. In germline, CDR1 is MGHRA, CDR2 YSYEKL. V was shortened by 0 bases and J by 2 bases, with 14 bases between the two germline ends. This CDR3 spans 16 amino acids. This chain's CDR3 is CASSQDKPYGAYEQYF. The CDR3 DNA follows: TGCGCCAGCAGCCAAGACAAGCCCTACGGAGCCTACGAGCAGTACTTC.

This clone was counted only a few times. V is TRBV7-9 and J is TRBJ2-1; 10 nucleotides align to TRBD1. This CDR3 region has 16 residues. V was pared by 4 bases and J by 1 base, with 4 bases of the junction left unmatched. Germline CDR1 and CDR2: SEHNR and FQNEAQ (reference sequence). The CDR3 spells CASSWGQGLSYNEQFF. The CDR3 DNA reads TGTGCCAGCAGCTGGGGACAGGGGCTATCCTACAATGAGCAGTTCTTC. Together with reference TRBV7-9 and TRBJ2-1, the CDR3 gives the full variable domain: DTGVSQNPRHKITKRGQNVTFRCDPISEHNRLYWYRQTLGQGPEFLTYFQNEAQLEKSRLLSDRFSAERPKGSFSTLEIQRTEQGDSAMYLCASSWGQGLSYNEQFFGPGTRLTVL.

This sequence joins TRBV19 and TRBJ1-1; D ambiguous. The CDR3 has 13 amino acids. Germline V gives CDR1 LNHDA, CDR2 SQIVND (reference sequence). The V and J ends lost 5 bases and 7 bases respectively, with 14 bases between them. DNA for the CDR3: TGTGCCAGTAGTTCCTACCCCCACAGTGAAGCTTTCTTT. As protein: CASSSYPHSEAFF.

The V and J genes are TRBV4-3 and TRBJ2-1, with D possibly TRBD2 on 5 matching bases. Trimming stripped 0 bases from V and 4 bases from J, with 10 bases between. From germline, CDR1 is LGHNA and CDR2 YSLEER. This CDR3 region has 15 residues. The DNA for the CDR3 is TGCGCCAGCAGCCAAGACAGAACGGGGTACAATGAGCAGTTCTTC. This gives the protein CASSQDRTGYNEQFF.

The chain uses TRBV7-2 and TRBJ2-7; no firm D call. Germline V gene data show CDR1 as SGHTA and CDR2 as FQGNSA. With 1 base removed from V and 3 bases from J, the gap between germline ends came to 13 bases. The CDR3 loop spans 15 amino acids. The CDR3 region has the DNA TGTGCCAGCAGCTTAGGGTATTCAGGATTCTACGAGCAGTACTTC. It translates to CASSLGYSGFYEQYF.

The rearrangement joins TRBV9 to TRBJ2-3, with D possibly matching TRBD2 (6 bases). CDR1 SGDLS and CDR2 YYNGEE come from the germline V gene. V was cut by 4 bases and J by 2 bases, with 11 bases left in between. The CDR3 is 14 amino acids. The CDR3 loop is CASSPRGYTDTQYF. Written as DNA, the CDR3 is TGTGCCAGCAGCCCCCGGGGGTACACAGATACGCAGTATTTT.

V gene TRBV23-1 combines with J gene TRBJ2-7; D is undetermined. TRBV23-1 is marked as an open reading frame, function uncertain. The CDR3 sequence is 13 residues long. V was shortened by 0 bases and J by 2 bases, with 5 bases between the two germline ends. DNA for the CDR3: TGCGCCAGCAGTCAATCCCATACCTACGAGCAGTACTTC. Its protein product is CASSQSHTYEQYF.

The rearrangement links TRBV28 to TRBJ2-2; the match to TRBD1 covers 9 bases. Trimming removed 2 bases from V and 6 bases from J; junction bases left unmatched: 13. CDR3 length: 18 residues. Per germline, CDR1 MDHEN and CDR2 SYDVKM. The CDR3 region is CASSLIYRGQLGPGELFF. Here the CDR3 DNA reads TGTGCCAGCAGTTTAATCTACAGGGGGCAACTCGGCCCCGGGGAGCTGTTTTTT.

The V and J genes are TRBV2 and TRBJ2-5; TRBD2 matches 8 bases. The CDR3 has 15 residues. Germline-derived CDR1 and CDR2 are SNHLY and FYNNEI. Trimming cost V 0 bases and J 4 bases; bases outside gene matches: 4. The CDR3 nucleotides read TGTGCCAGCAGTGAAGCTTGGCTAGCGGGAGAGACCCAGTACTTC. This translates into CASSEAWLAGETQYF.

This chain joins TRBV4-3 and TRBJ2-1; unclear D gene. V shed 0 bases and J shed 9 bases, with 18 bases lying between them. The germline gives CDR1 LGHNA, CDR2 YSLEER. This CDR3 is 16 amino acids long. CDR3 DNA: TGCGCCAGCAGCCAAGATCCAGGACCGGCTTCGGGTGAGCAGTTCTTC. Residues: CASSQDPGPASGEQFF.

The chain employs TRBV5-8 and TRBJ2-7, with a weak D call TRBD1 (7 bases). CDR3 size: 16 residues. Germline V gene sequence: CDR1 SGHTS, CDR2 YDEGEE. V was pared by 4 bases and J by 2 bases, with 19 bases between. The CDR3 region is CASSPLEGQTTYEQYF. The CDR3 coding sequence is TGTGCCAGCAGCCCGCTGGAGGGACAGACCACCTACGAGCAGTACTTC.

This clone showed up just once. V gene TRBV6-5 combines with J gene TRBJ2-7; TRBD1 or TRBD2 may be the D gene (6 bases each). This CDR3 contains 13 residues. V lost 6 bases and J lost 7, with 16 bases in between. CDR1 MNHEY and CDR2 SVGAGI come from the germline V gene. The CDR3 sequence: CASSPTGAGEQYF. The CDR3, as DNA: TGTGCCAGCAGCCCCACGGGGGCCGGAGAGCAGTACTTC.

The V call is TRBV7-2, the J call TRBJ2-5; 9 nucleotides align to TRBD1. J gave up 2 bases and V 5 bases, and 9 bases lay outside the gene matches. This CDR3 contains 16 residues. CDR1 is SGHTA and CDR2 is FQGNSA in the germline V gene. CDR3 residues: CASSSTGTGSQETQYF. The CDR3 coding sequence is TGTGCCAGCAGCAGTACCGGGACAGGGTCACAAGAGACCCAGTACTTC.

V usage is TRBV9 and J usage is TRBJ1-1; D is perhaps TRBD1 (5 bases). CDR3 size: 14 residues. Germline assignment: CDR1 SGDLS and CDR2 YYNGEE. V was cut by 4 bases and J by 3 bases, with 13 bases left in between. CDR3 sequence: CASSPQEGDTEAFF. Written as DNA, the CDR3 is TGTGCCAGCAGCCCCCAAGAAGGGGACACTGAAGCTTTCTTT.

V and J are TRBV9 and TRBJ2-3; D is perhaps TRBD1 (6 bases). V lost 3 bases and J lost 5, with 19 bases in between. CDR1 is SGDLS, CDR2 YYNGEE, per germline. The CDR3 length is 16 residues. The CDR3 DNA reads as TGTGCCAGCAGCGGGGCACAGGGAGTGATTGAAGATACGCAGTATTTT. Protein sequence: CASSGAQGVIEDTQYF.

This clone has a handful of counts. Being one base from a much bigger clone, this may be a read error. Other DNA sequences in the sample encode the same CDR3. V and J are TRBV9 and TRBJ1-1; D is unclear. CDR3 length: 13 amino acids. CDR1 and CDR2 from the germline V gene are SGDLS and YYNGEE. V gave up 0 bases and J gave up 4 bases, with 7 bases separating them. CDR3 amino acids: CASSVGGSTEAFF. The CDR3 DNA follows: TGTGCCAGCAGCGTAGGCGGGAGCACTGAAGCTTTCTTT.

CDR3 region: CASSLDGPSGAFF. The DNA of the CDR3 is TGCGCCAGCAGCTTGGACGGGCCCTCTGGGGCTTTCTTT. The rearrangement uses TRBV5-1 and TRBJ1-1, with D hard to call. The CDR3 is 13 amino acids. The V and J ends lost 0 bases and 11 bases respectively, with 14 bases between them. CDR1 and CDR2 from the germline V gene are SGHRS and YFSETQ.

The chain recombines TRBV4-3 with TRBJ2-1; the match to TRBD2 covers 9 bases. This CDR3 spans 16 amino acids. CDR1 is LGHNA and CDR2 is YSLEER in the germline V gene. The trim removed 6 bases at V and 8 bases at J, leaving 14 bases unmatched. CDR3 loop: CASSLSPVAGVYEQFF. The CDR3 region has the DNA TGCGCCAGCAGTCTTTCGCCGGTAGCGGGAGTCTATGAGCAGTTCTTC.

V is TRBV7-9 and J is TRBJ2-7; no definite D call. This CDR3 is built from 15 residues. V was pared by 2 bases and J by 2 bases, with 13 bases between. Germline-derived CDR1 and CDR2 are SEHNR and FQNEAQ (reference sequence). The CDR3 region has the DNA TGTGCCAGCAGCTTATCGAGGTCCACAACCTACGAGCAGTACTTC. It codes for CASSLSRSTTYEQYF.

The chain combines TRBV5-4 with TRBJ2-1; tentative D call: TRBD1 (6 bases). This CDR3 has 18 residues. From germline, CDR1 is SGHNT and CDR2 YYREEE (reference sequence). Trimming shortened V by 0 bases and J by 6 bases, and 22 bases separated the two germline ends. The CDR3 is CASSLDTGPRISSNEQFF. The CDR3 nucleotides are TGTGCCAGCAGCTTGGATACAGGGCCCAGGATCAGCTCCAATGAGCAGTTCTTC.

This clone was seen a single time. This sequence joins TRBV9 and TRBJ2-7; no reliable D call. V was clipped by 4 bases and J by 3 bases, with 20 bases between them. The CDR3 runs to 16 residues. The germline CDR1 and CDR2 sequences are SGDLS and YYNGEE. The CDR3 DNA follows: TGTGCCAGCAGCACCAGTGGTGTAGAGGATCTCTACGAGCAGTACTTC. This gives the protein CASSTSGVEDLYEQYF.

The chain has TRBV19 and TRBJ2-1, with 7 bases fitting TRBD2. In germline, CDR1 is LNHDA, CDR2 SQIVND (reference sequence). The CDR3 is made up of 13 amino acids. Trimming took 0 bases from V and 12 from J; bases not matched to a gene: 5. CDR3 nucleotides: TGTGCCAGTAGTATAGAAGTTACGGGGGGGCAGTTCTTC. Protein sequence: CASSIEVTGGQFF.

Comments on this clone: The same CDR3 arises from other DNA sequences in this sample as well. This chain uses TRBV4-3 with TRBJ2-1; 9 bases agree with TRBD2. This CDR3 contains 15 residues. The V segment lost 1 base and the J segment 3 bases; nucleotides outside the gene matches: 1. CDR1 and CDR2 from the germline V gene are LGHNA and YSLEER. The CDR3 loop reads CASSQGLADYNEQFF. The CDR3 DNA follows: TGCGCCAGCAGCCAAGGACTAGCGGACTACAATGAGCAGTTCTTC.